This TCR beta chain was sequenced in a study of T cells in Graves' hyperthyroidism and ophthalmopathy. A note on this clonotype: Just one base apart from a much larger clone, this may be a read error.

RNA transcripts were the template for amplifying TCR beta CDR3 regions. Initially, a first-round RT-PCR of the TCR CDR3 employed the HTBI primer set. TCRdb re-analysed the multiplex PCR reads in MiXCR, keeping a single row per CDR3 protein. The table shows 690,000 or so distinct CDR3 sequences, with roughly a sixth occurring only once. The sample was blood. This receptor was obtained from a woman aged 45-59 years with Graves' hyperthyroidism that later progressed to Graves' ophthalmopathy.

The CDR3 reads CARSLGTGVNTIYF. The CDR3 bases are TGTGCCAGGAGTTTAGGAACAGGGGTAAACACCATATATTTT. The chain has TRBV12-3 or TRBV12-4 and TRBJ1-3; 7 nucleotides agree with TRBD1. The CDR3 is 14 residues long.